This record covers a single TCR beta chain. The data belong to a study of blood T cell repertoires in COVID-19. Study overall: Collection of acute and convalescent COVID-19 samples took place in the United States, Italy and Spain.

In the original workflow: Quantification of nucleated cells was approximated via reference gene primer amplification. Produced via immunoSEQ multiplex PCR; TCRdb's table is partial and in-frame only. V, J and clone size were drawn from that table, and D and trimming were deduced from the DNA. The sample has about 130,000 clones, around nine tenths seen once. The germline gives CDR1 MNHEY, CDR2 SVGAGI. This CDR3 is 14 amino acids long. Trimming removed 6 bases from V and 7 bases from J; junction bases left unmatched: 12. The V call is TRBV6-5, the J call TRBJ2-7; TRBD1 agrees at 7 bases. The sequencing sample was made of peripheral blood. This clonotype was sampled from a man aged 55 to 69 with active or convalescent COVID-19. This chain's CDR3 is CASSSRQGLQEQYF. CDR3 nucleotide sequence: TGTGCCAGCAGCTCCAGACAGGGTCTGCAAGAGCAGTACTTC.